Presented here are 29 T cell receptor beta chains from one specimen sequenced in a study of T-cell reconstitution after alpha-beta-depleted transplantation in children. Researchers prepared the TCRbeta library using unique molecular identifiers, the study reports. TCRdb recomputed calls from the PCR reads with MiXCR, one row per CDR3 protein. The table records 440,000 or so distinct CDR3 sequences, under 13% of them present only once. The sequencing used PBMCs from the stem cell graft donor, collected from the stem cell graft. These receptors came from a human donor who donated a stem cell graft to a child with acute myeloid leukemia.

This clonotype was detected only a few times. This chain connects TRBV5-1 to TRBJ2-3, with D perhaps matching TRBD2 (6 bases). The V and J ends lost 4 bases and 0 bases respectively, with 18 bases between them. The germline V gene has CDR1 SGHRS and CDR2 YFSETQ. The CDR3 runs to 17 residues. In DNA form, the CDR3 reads TGCGCCAGCAGCCCTAGAGGGTCAGGGACTAGCACAGATACGCAGTATTTT. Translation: CASSPRGSGTSTDTQYF. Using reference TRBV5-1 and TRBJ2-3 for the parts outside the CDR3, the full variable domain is KAGVTQTPRYLIKTRGQQVTLSCSPISGHRSVSWYQQTPGQGLQFLFEYFSETQRNKGNFPGRFSGRQFSNSRSEMNVSTLELGDSALYLCASSPRGSGTSTDTQYFGPGTRLTVL.

CDR3 DNA sequence: TGTGCCACCAGTGATCCCGGGATGGATACGCAGTATTTT. Encoded protein: CATSDPGMDTQYF. The V gene is TRBV24-1, the J gene TRBJ2-3; D might be TRBD2 (5 bases). This CDR3 comprises 13 residues. The V and J ends lost 3 bases and 6 bases respectively, with 9 bases between them. Per germline, CDR1 KGHDR and CDR2 SFDVKD.

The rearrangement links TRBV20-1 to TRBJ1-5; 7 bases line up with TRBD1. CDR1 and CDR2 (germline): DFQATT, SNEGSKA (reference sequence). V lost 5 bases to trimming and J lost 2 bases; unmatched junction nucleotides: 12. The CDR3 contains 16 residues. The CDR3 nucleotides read TGCAGTGCTGTCCCCCCGGTAGGGGGCCGCAATCAGCCCCAGCATTTT. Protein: CSAVPPVGGRNQPQHF.

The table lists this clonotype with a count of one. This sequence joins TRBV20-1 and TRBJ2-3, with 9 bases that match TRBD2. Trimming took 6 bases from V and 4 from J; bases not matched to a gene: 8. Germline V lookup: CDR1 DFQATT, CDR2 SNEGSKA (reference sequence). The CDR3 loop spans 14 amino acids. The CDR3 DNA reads TGCAGTGCCAGTTTAGCGGGAGTTGCAGATACGCAGTATTTT. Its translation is CSASLAGVADTQYF.

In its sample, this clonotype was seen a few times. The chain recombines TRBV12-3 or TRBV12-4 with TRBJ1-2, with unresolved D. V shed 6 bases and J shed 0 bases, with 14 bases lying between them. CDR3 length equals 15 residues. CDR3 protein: CASSPQWGSNYGYTF. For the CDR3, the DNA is TGTGCCAGCAGCCCACAATGGGGATCTAACTATGGCTACACCTTC.

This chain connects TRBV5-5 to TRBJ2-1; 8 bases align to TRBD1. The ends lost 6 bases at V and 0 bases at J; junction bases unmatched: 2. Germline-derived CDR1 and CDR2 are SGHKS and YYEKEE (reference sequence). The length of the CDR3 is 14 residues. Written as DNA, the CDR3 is TGTGCCAGCAACACAGGGGGCTCCTACAATGAGCAGTTCTTC. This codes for CASNTGGSYNEQFF.

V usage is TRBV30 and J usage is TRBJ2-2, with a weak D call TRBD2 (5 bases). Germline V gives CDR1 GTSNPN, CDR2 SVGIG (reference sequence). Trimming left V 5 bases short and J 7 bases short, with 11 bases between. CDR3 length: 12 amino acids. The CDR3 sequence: CAWAGGSGELFF. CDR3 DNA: TGTGCCTGGGCCGGTGGGAGCGGGGAGCTGTTTTTT.

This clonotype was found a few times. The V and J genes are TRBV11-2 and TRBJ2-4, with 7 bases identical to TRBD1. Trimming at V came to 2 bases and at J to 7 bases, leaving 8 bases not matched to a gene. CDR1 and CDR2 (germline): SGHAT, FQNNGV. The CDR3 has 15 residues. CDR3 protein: CASSLSTGELNIQYF. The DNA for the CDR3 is TGTGCCAGCAGCTTATCTACAGGGGAGTTGAACATTCAGTACTTC.

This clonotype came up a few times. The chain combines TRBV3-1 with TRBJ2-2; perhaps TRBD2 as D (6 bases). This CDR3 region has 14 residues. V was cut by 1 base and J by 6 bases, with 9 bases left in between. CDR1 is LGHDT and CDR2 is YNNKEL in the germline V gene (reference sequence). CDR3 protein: CASSQVGGAGELFF. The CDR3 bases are TGTGCCAGCAGCCAAGTAGGAGGGGCCGGGGAGCTGTTTTTT.

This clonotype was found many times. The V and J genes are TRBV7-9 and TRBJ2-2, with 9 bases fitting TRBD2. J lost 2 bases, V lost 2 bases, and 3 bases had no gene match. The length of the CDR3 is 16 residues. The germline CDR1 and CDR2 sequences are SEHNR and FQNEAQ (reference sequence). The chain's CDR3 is CASSLSGGPNTGELFF. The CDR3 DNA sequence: TGTGCCAGCAGCTTAAGCGGGGGGCCTAACACCGGGGAGCTGTTTTTT. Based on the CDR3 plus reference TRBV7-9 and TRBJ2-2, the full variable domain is DTGVSQNPRHKITKRGQNVTFRCDPISEHNRLYWYRQTLGQGPEFLTYFQNEAQLEKSRLLSDRFSAERPKGSFSTLEIQRTEQGDSAMYLCASSLSGGPNTGELFFGEGSRLTVL.

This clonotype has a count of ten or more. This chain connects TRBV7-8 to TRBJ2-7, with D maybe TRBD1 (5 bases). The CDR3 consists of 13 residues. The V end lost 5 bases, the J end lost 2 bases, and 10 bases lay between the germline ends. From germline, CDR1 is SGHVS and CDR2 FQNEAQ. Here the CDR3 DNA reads TGTGCCAGCAGCAAGGGGCCCGCCTACGAGCAGTACTTC. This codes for CASSKGPAYEQYF.

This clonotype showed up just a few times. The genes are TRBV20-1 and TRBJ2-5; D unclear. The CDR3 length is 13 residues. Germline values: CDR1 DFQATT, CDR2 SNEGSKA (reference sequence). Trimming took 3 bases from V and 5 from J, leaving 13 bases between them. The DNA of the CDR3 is TGCAGTGCTAGTACGGCAGCCCGGGAGACCCAGTACTTC. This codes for CSASTAARETQYF.

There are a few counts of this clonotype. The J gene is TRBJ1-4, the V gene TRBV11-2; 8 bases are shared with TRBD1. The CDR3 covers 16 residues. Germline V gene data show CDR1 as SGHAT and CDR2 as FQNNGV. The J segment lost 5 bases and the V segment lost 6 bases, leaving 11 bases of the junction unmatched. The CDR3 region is CASRTIVRTGNEKLFF. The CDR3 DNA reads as TGTGCCAGCAGGACAATCGTCAGGACAGGGAATGAAAAACTGTTTTTT.

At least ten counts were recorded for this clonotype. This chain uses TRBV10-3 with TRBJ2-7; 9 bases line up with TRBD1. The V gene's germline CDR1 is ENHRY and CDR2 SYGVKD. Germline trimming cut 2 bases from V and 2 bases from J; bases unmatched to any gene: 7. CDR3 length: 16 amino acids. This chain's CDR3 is CAISEPRQGGTYEQYV. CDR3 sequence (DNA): TGTGCCATCAGTGAGCCCAGACAGGGGGGAACCTACGAGCAGTACGTC.

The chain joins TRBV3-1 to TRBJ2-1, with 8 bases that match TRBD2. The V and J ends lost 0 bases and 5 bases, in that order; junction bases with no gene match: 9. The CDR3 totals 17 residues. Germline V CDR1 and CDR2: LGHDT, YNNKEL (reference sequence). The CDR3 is CASSQEGGGRTNNEQFF. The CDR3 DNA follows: TGTGCCAGCAGCCAAGAGGGTGGCGGGAGGACAAACAATGAGCAGTTCTTC.

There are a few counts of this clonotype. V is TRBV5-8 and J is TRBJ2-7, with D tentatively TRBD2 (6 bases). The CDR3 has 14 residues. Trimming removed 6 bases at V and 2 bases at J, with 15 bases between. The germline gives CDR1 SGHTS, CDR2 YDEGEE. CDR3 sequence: CASTVNTGAYEQYV. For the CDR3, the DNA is TGTGCCAGCACTGTAAATACGGGAGCCTACGAGCAGTACGTC.

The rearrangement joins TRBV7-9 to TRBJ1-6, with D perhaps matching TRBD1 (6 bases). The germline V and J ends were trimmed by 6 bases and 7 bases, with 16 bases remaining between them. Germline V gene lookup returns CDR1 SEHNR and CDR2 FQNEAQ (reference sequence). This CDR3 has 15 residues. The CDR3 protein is CASSLEGGRNSPLHF. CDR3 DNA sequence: TGTGCCAGCAGTCTAGAGGGGGGTAGGAATTCACCCCTCCACTTT. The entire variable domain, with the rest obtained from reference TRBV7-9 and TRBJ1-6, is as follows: DTGVSQNPRHKITKRGQNVTFRCDPISEHNRLYWYRQTLGQGPEFLTYFQNEAQLEKSRLLSDRFSAERPKGSFSTLEIQRTEQGDSAMYLCASSLEGGRNSPLHFGNGTRLTVT.

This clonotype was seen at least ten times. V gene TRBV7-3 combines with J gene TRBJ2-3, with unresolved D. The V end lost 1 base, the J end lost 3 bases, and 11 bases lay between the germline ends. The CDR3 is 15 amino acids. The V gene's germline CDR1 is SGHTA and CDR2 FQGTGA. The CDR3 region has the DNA TGTGCCAGCAGCTTAATACCTACCGCGACAGATACGCAGTATTTT. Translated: CASSLIPTATDTQYF.

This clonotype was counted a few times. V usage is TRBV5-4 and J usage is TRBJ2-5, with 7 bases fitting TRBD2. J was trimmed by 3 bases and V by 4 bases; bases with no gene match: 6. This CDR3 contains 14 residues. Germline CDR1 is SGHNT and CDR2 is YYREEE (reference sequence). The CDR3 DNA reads TGTGCCAGCAGCGCGAGCGGGGTAGAAGAGACCCAGTACTTC. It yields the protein CASSASGVEETQYF.

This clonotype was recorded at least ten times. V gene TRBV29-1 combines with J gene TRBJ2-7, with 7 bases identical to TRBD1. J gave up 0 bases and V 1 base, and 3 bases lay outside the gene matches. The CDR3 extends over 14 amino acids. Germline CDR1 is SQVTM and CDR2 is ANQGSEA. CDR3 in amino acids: CSVEGDRSSYEQYF. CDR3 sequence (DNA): TGCAGCGTTGAAGGGGACAGAAGCTCCTACGAGCAGTACTTC.

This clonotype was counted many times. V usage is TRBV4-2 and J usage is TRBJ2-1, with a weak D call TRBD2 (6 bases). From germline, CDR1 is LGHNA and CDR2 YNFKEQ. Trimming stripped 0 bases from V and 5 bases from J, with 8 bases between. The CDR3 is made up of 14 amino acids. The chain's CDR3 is CASSQDTGDNEQFF. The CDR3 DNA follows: TGTGCCAGCAGCCAAGATACGGGGGACAATGAGCAGTTCTTC.

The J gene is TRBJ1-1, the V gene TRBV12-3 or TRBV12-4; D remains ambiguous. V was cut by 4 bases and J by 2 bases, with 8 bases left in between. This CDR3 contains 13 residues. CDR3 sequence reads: CASSSSVNTEAFF. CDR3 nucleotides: TGTGCCAGCAGTTCGTCAGTTAACACTGAAGCTTTCTTT.

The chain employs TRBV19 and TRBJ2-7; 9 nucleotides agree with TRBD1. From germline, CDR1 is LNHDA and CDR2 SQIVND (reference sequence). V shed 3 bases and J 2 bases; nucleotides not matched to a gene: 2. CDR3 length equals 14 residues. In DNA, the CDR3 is TGTGCCAGTAGTATGGACAGGGGAGCCTACGAGCAGTACTTC. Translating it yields CASSMDRGAYEQYF.

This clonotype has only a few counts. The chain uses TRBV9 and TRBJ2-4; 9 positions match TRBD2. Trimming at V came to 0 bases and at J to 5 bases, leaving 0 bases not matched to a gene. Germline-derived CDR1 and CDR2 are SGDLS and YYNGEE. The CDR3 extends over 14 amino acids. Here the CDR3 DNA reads TGTGCCAGCAGCGTAGGACTAGCGGAAAACATTCAGTACTTC. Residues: CASSVGLAENIQYF.

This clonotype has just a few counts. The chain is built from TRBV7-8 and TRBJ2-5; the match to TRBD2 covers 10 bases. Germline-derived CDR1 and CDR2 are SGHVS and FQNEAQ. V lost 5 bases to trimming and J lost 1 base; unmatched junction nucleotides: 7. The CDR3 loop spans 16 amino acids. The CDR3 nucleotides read TGTGCCAGCAGCCCTCGGACTAGCGGAGCCCAAGAGACCCAGTACTTC. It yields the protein CASSPRTSGAQETQYF.

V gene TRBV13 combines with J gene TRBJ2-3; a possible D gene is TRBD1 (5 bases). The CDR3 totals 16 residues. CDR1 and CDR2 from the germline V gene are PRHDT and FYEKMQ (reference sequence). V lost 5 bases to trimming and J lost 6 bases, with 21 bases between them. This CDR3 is CASSPYGAGSRDTQYF. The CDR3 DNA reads TGTGCCAGCAGCCCCTATGGGGCAGGCTCGAGGGATACGCAGTATTTT.

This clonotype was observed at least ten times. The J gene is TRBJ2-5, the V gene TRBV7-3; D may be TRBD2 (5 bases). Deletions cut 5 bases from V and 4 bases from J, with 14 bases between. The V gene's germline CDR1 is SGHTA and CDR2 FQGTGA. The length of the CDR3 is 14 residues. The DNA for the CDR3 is TGTGCCAGCAGCCGGACGGGAACGGTAGAGACCCAGTACTTC. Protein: CASSRTGTVETQYF.

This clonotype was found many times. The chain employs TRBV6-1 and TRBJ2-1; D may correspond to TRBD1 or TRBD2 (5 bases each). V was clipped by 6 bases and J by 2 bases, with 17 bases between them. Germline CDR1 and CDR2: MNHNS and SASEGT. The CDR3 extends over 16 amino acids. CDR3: CASSSGLRAPYNEQFF. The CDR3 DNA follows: TGTGCCAGCAGCTCGGGGCTAAGGGCCCCCTACAATGAGCAGTTCTTC.

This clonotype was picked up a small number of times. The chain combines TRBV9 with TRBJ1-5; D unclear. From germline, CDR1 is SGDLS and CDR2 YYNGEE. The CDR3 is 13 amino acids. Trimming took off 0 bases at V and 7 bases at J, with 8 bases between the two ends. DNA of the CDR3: TGTGCCAGCAGCGTAGATGAGGGCCAGCCCCAGCATTTT. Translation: CASSVDEGQPQHF.